This entry describes one T cell receptor (beta chain). Its antigen is still unknown. No base quality values were provided; no much bigger clone lies one nucleotide off. Collaborating institutions collected whole blood in K2EDTA tubes following their own protocols. Collaborator samples were shipped for TCRbeta analysis as frozen whole blood, isolated PBMCs, or DNA extracted from either sample type. The source of the sample is a study of blood T cell repertoires in COVID-19 (TCRdb year 2020). With respect to the entire study: Collaborator samples came from the United States, Italy and Spain and covered acute and convalescent phases of COVID-19. The prospective study material was composed of cDNA or gDNA derived from T cells, B-cell-depleted T cells, or PBMCs. Deeply sampled blood TCRbeta repertoires from subjects exposed to, actively infected with, or recovered from COVID-19 were included in the dataset. A freely available public database, intended as a resource for researchers studying the immune response to SARS-CoV-2, is where the repertoires were released. The samples were drawn from the first 160 participants of the ongoing ImmuneRACE study and from 950 to 1,500 subjects provided by 6 global collaborators. The sample metadata nearly always contained a de-identified subject ID, COVID-19 status, age in years and sex. HLA class I and class II types, where available, came from metadata supplied by the sample provider rather than from assay-based typing.

TCRbeta CDR3 regions were amplified from genomic DNA by means of the immunoSEQ Assay, a bias-controlled multiplex PCR. Regarding the original processing steps: Nucleated cell counts per sample were estimated from amplification of reference gene primers within the assay. Sequence reads were collapsed and filtered to measure the absolute abundance of every unique TCRbeta CDR3 rearrangement. Productive Simpson clonality was computed per sample as the square root of Simpson's diversity index over productive rearrangements. In TCRdb, the immuneACCESS table is reduced to in-frame sequences with V and J assigned. These tables do not hold every clone; where another copy was compared, an unresolved V gene accounts for under half, and the others remain unexplained. The V and J calls and clone size come from that table; D and trimming were worked out from the DNA. The sample yields about 120,000 clones; about 82% were counted once. Approximately 16% of the sample comes from the top ten.

The V end gives up 3 bases and the J end 3 bases, leaving 6 bases in the junction not matched to a gene. Sequences SGHAT (CDR1) and FQNNGV (CDR2) are obtained from the germline V gene. From cysteine to phenylalanine, the CDR3 is 15 amino acids long. CDR3 DNA only is kept here, 45 bases in frame from base 1. General findings and caveats noted by the study authors: The amount of clinical and demographic metadata varied by source and participant and was provided uncurated.

This clonotype originated in a man aged 60 to 75 with active or convalescent COVID-19. Sequencing was done on a sample of peripheral blood. Recombination joined TRBV11-2 with TRBJ2-5; 8 bases in between match TRBD1. The CDR3 region: CASSFDRGGKETQYF. The DNA is as follows: TGTGCCAGCAGCTTCGACAGGGGAGGTAAAGAGACCCAGTACTTC. The CDR3 plus the reference TRBV11-2 and TRBJ2-5 genes for the other parts give the full variable domain: EAGVAQSPRYKIIEKRQSVAFWCNPISGHATLYWYQQILGQGPKLLIQFQNNGVVDDSQLPKDRFSAERLKGVDSTLKIQPAKLEDSAVYLCASSFDRGGKETQYFGPGTRLLVL.